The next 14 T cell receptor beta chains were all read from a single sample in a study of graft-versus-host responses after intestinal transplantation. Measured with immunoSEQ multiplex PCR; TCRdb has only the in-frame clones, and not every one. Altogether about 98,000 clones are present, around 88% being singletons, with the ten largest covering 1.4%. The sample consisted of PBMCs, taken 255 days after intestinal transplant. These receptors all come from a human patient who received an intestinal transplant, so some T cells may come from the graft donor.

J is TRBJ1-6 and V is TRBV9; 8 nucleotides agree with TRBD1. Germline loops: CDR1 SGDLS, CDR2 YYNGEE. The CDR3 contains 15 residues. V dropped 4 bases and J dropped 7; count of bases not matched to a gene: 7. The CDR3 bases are TGTGCCAGCAGCCTCGGGACAGGCACCAATTCACCCCTCCACTTT. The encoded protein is CASSLGTGTNSPLHF. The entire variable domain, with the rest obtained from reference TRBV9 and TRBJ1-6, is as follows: DSGVTQTPKHLITATGQRVTLRCSPRSGDLSVYWYQQSLDQGLQFLIQYYNGEERAKGNILERFSAQQFPDLHSELNLSSLELGDSALYFCASSLGTGTNSPLHFGNGTRLTVT.

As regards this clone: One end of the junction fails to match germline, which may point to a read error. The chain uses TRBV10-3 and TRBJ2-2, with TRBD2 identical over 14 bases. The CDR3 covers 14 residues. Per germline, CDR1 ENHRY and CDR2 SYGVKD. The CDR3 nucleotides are TGTGCCATCGGGACTAGCGGGGGCACCGGGGTGCTGTTTTTT. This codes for CAIGTSGGTGVLFF.

The DNA for the CDR3 is TGTGCCAGCAGTTACTCGAACGGCTTTGGACACTACGAGCAGTACTTC. It yields the protein CASSYSNGFGHYEQYF. This chain connects TRBV6-5 to TRBJ2-7, with a weak D call TRBD1 (5 bases). Between the trimmed V and J ends, which lost 0 bases and 3 bases, there was a span of 15 bases. The CDR3 consists of 16 residues. The germline V gene has CDR1 MNHEY and CDR2 SVGAGI.

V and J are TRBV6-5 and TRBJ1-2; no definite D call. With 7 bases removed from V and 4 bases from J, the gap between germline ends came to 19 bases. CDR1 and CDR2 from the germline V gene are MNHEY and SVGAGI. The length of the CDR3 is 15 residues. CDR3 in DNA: TGTGCCAGCACCCTAGAGGAGGGTAGCGGCTATGGCTACACCTTC. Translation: CASTLEEGSGYGYTF.

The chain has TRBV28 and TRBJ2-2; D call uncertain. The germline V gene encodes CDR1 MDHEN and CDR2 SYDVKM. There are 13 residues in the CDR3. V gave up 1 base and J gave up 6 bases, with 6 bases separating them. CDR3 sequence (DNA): TGTGCCAGCAGTTTATTAGGTCCCGGGGAGCTGTTTTTT. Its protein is CASSLLGPGELFF.

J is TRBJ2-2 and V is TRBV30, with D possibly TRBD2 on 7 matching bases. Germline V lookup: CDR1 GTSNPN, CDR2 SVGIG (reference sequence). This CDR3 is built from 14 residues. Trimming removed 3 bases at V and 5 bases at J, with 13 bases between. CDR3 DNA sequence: TGTGCCTGGAGGGCGAAGGGGGGGACCGGGGAGCTGTTTTTT. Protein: CAWRAKGGTGELFF.

The CDR3 DNA follows: TGTGCCATCACCTCGGGAGGGGCAGTGAACACTGAAGCTTTCTTT. Translated: CAITSGGAVNTEAFF. V usage is TRBV10-3 and J usage is TRBJ1-1, with D possibly matching TRBD1 (5 bases). Per the germline V gene, CDR1 is ENHRY and CDR2 is SYGVKD. Deletions cut 7 bases from V and 0 bases from J, with 15 bases between. The CDR3 is 15 residues long.

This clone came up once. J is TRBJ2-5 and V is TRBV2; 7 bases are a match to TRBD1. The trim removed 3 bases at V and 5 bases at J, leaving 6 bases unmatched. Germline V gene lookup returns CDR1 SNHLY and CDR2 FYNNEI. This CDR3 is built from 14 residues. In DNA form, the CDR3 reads TGTGCCAGCAGTGATACAGGGGCAGGGGAGACCCAGTACTTC. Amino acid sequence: CASSDTGAGETQYF.

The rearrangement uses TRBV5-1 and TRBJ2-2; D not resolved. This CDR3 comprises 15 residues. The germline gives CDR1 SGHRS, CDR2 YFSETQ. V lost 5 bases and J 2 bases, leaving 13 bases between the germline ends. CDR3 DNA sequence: TGCGCCAGCAGTCGGGTAGCTCCAAACACCGGGGAGCTGTTTTTT. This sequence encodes CASSRVAPNTGELFF.

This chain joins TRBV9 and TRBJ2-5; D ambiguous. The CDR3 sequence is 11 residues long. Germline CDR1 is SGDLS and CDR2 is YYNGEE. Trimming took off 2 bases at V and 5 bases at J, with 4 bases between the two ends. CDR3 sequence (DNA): TGTGCCAGCAGCGTGATGGAGACCCAGTACTTC. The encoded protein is CASSVMETQYF. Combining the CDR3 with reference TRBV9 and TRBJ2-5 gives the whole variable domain DSGVTQTPKHLITATGQRVTLRCSPRSGDLSVYWYQQSLDQGLQFLIQYYNGEERAKGNILERFSAQQFPDLHSELNLSSLELGDSALYFCASSVMETQYFGPGTRLLVL.

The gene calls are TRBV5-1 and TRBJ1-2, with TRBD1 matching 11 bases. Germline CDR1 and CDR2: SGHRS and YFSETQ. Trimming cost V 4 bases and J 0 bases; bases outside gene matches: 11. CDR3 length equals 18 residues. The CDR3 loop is CASSPYGGQGDPNYGYTF. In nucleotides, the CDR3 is TGCGCCAGCAGCCCCTACGGGGGACAGGGGGACCCTAACTATGGCTACACCTTC.

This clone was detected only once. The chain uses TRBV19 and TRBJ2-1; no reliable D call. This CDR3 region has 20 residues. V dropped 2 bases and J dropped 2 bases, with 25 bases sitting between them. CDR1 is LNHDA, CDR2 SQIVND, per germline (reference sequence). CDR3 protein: CASSISPPIETGYTYNEQFF. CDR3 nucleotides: TGTGCCAGTAGTATATCTCCCCCGATAGAGACCGGATACACCTACAATGAGCAGTTCTTC.

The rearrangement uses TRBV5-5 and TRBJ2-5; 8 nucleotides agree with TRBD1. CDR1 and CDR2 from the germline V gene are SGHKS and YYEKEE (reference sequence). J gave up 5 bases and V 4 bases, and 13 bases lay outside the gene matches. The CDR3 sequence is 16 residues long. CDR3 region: CASSNGQGPLDETQYF. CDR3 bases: TGTGCCAGCAGCAACGGACAGGGCCCCCTGGATGAGACCCAGTACTTC.

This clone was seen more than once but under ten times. The CDR3 protein is CASMGRERSPLHF. The CDR3 bases are TGCGCCAGCATGGGCAGGGAGAGGTCACCCCTCCACTTT. The chain combines TRBV10-2 with TRBJ1-6; TRBD1 is a possible D gene (5 bases). The CDR3 is 13 residues long. Germline-derived CDR1 and CDR2 are WSHSY and SAAADI. V lost 7 bases and J lost 10, with 14 bases in between.